These T cell receptor beta chains were read from a single sample in a study of shared clonotypes between healthy human individuals. Using immunoSEQ multiplex PCR, the repertoire was profiled, and TCRdb retains in-frame clones only, with some absent. The table lists around 2,000,000 clones, about 94% of them singletons. Sequencing used naive CD8+ T cells sorted from blood. The source is a man younger than 30 in good health. The CDR3 runs from the conserved cysteine through the conserved F or W. Each record gives: J gene, clone size, V gene, D gene, CDR3 protein, CDR3 DNA. The D gene is left open where the match is weak. Expanded clones are given a class, and other clones once, few, many or no size at all.

TRBJ2-3	.	TRBV28	TRBD2	CASSRTSGGYTDTQYF	TGTGCCAGCAGTCGGACTAGCGGGGGTTATACAGATACGCAGTATTTT
TRBJ1-1	.	TRBV27	.	CASSPAMGGGGTEAFF	TGTGCCAGCAGTCCTGCCATGGGGGGAGGGGGCACTGAAGCTTTCTTT
TRBJ2-7	.	TRBV7-9	.	CASSLAYGTSYEQYF	TGTGCCAGCAGCTTAGCCTACGGCACCTCCTACGAGCAGTACTTC
TRBJ1-1	.	TRBV2	.	CASSEKVGEDLNTEAFF	TGTGCCAGCAGTGAAAAGGTAGGGGAGGATCTGAACACTGAAGCTTTCTTT
TRBJ2-3	.	TRBV7-8	.	CASTSPPSTDTQYF	TGTGCCAGCACCTCTCCGCCTAGCACAGATACGCAGTATTTT
TRBJ2-5	.	TRBV27	TRBD1	CASSTSSRDRGMTQYF	TGTGCCAGCAGTACAAGCTCCCGGGACAGGGGAATGACCCAGTACTTC
TRBJ1-4	.	TRBV4-3	.	CASSQESPSLGEKLFF	TGCGCCAGCAGCCAAGAGTCCCCATCCCTAGGTGAAAAACTGTTTTTT
TRBJ1-2	once	TRBV25-1	.	CASSPLRDAEFYGYTF	TGTGCCAGCAGCCCCCTTCGGGACGCAGAGTTCTATGGCTACACCTTC
TRBJ2-2	once	TRBV27	.	CASSFRNTGELFF	TGTGCCAGCAGTTTCAGGAACACCGGGGAGCTGTTTTTT
TRBJ1-2	.	TRBV4-1	TRBD1	CASSQAGGYNYGYTF	TGCGCCAGCAGCCAAGCAGGGGGCTACAACTATGGCTACACCTTC
TRBJ2-3	.	TRBV12-5	.	CASGSGDTQYF	TGTGCTAGTGGTTCGGGGGATACGCAGTATTTT
TRBJ2-7	.	TRBV5-1	TRBD2	CASSLGLAGNYEQYF	TGCGCCAGCAGTTTAGGACTAGCGGGAAATTACGAGCAGTACTTC
TRBJ1-1	.	TRBV9	TRBD1	CASSTRDRRISEAFF	TGTGCCAGCAGCACCCGGGACAGGCGAATCTCTGAAGCTTTCTTT
TRBJ1-4	.	TRBV21-1	.	CASSRFKGRILFF	TGTGCCAGCAGCAGGTTCAAGGGCCGCATACTGTTTTTT
TRBJ2-2	.	TRBV2	TRBD2	CASSETLAANTGELFF	TGTGCCAGCAGTGAGACACTAGCGGCGAACACCGGGGAGCTGTTTTTT
TRBJ2-1	.	TRBV6-6	TRBD2	CASSRTSGSQVEQFF	TGTGCCAGCAGCCGGACTAGCGGGAGCCAAGTTGAGCAGTTCTTC
TRBJ2-1	.	TRBV4-1	.	CASSQGAPGDNEQFF	TGCGCCAGCAGCCAAGGGGCCCCCGGAGACAATGAGCAGTTCTTC
TRBJ2-1	.	TRBV7-9	.	CASSSPGNEQFF	TGTGCCAGCAGCTCGCCGGGAAATGAGCAGTTCTTC
TRBJ2-3	.	TRBV5-8	.	CASSSDESYFGTDTQYF	TGTGCCAGCAGCTCGGACGAATCTTACTTCGGGACAGATACGCAGTATTTT
TRBJ2-7	.	TRBV6-5	TRBD2	CASSYSPTSGSYEQYF	TGTGCCAGCAGTTACTCTCCCACTAGCGGGAGTTACGAGCAGTACTTC
TRBJ2-5	.	TRBV9	.	CASSSGSGLETQYF	TGTGCCAGCAGTTCCGGGTCGGGCTTGGAGACCCAGTACTTC
TRBJ1-1	.	TRBV28	.	CASSLGSDTEAFF	TGTGCCAGCAGTTTAGGGAGTGACACTGAAGCTTTCTTT